Reported below is one TCR beta chain. Germline V CDR1 and CDR2: SGHAT, FQNNGV. The CDR3 has 15 residues. Trimming removed 2 bases from V and 5 bases from J, with 15 bases in between. Only in-frame clones appear in the TCRdb table, and some are missing; sequencing was by immunoSEQ multiplex PCR. This sample has around 68,000 clones, with approximately 88% found just once. The data were taken from a study of control samples from healthy donors and cancer patients. This sequence originates from a man aged 45 to 65 in good health. The chain employs TRBV11-2 and TRBJ2-5, with D possibly being TRBD1 (6 bases). Sequencing was performed on blood. The CDR3, as DNA: TGTGCCAGCAGCTTAAGTCAGGGGAGTTGGGAGACCCAGTACTTC. Its translation is CASSLSQGSWETQYF.